This T cell receptor beta chain was retrieved from a study of T cell responses to AZD1222 COVID-19 vaccine (dated by TCRdb to the early 2020s). About the study as a whole: TCR sequencing was performed for some 250 trial participants, of whom some 200 were given two doses of AZD1222 and 26 were given two doses of MenACWY control vaccine. Trial participants were enrolled by age into 18-55, 56-69 and 70-plus year subgroups, with approximately 160, 26 and 62 TCR-sequenced participants respectively. General findings and caveats noted by the study authors: Reportedly, close to half of the unique spike-specific TCRs recognized epitopes lying outside the regions that are mutated in the B.1.351 and B.1.1.7 variants. Vaccine-associated CD4 TCRs spanned the whole spike protein, with dominant responses in regions 160-218 and 743-854. Because no samples from the day 14 peak response were available, repertoires could be characterized only after the peak T cell response. Participants were mostly white British, with more females than males. The authors suggested clonal diversity may have been underestimated. In the small 56-69-year group, the increase in depth fell short of significance, most likely because of low power. A significant rise in spike-specific TCR breadth and depth was observed after two AZD1222 doses relative to day 0 and relative to MenACWY recipients. Conclusions about previously exposed vaccinees are limited, since just five or six AZD1222 recipients were seropositive for SARS-CoV-2 at baseline.

The CDR3 regions of human TCRbeta chains were subjected to immunosequencing. The source study handled its data this way. Repertoire TCRs were matched against a reference library of SARS-CoV-2-specific TCRs generated with the MIRA antigen-specificity platform. Breadth was defined as the fraction of unique TCRs that were SARS-CoV-2-associated. Depth was defined as the fraction of total T cells that were SARS-CoV-2-associated. Using the MIRA data, each spike-specific TCR was assigned both to the spike region to which the TCR was reactive and to a CD4 or CD8 class. Log10-transformed breadth and depth values were compared by one-way ANOVA with Sidak's multiple comparisons tests. The immuneACCESS repertoire file appears here via TCRdb, limited to in-frame rearrangements. These files lack a portion of the clones; in checked studies, under half of the deficit traces to unresolved V genes, and the cause of the others is not known. The V and J calls and clone size were taken over from that table, and D and trimming were inferred from the DNA. This sample is represented by some 69,000 clones; roughly 80% of them were singletons. Of the sample, 11% to 15% falls within the top ten clones.

Counted from cysteine to phenylalanine, this CDR3 has 15 amino acids. CDR3 DNA only is kept here, 45 bases in frame from base 1. CDR1 MNHEY and CDR2 SVGAGI were looked up in the germline V gene. V loses 5 bases, J loses 3 bases, and the germline ends lie 16 bases apart. Note on this clone: Its antigen remains undetermined. Per-base qualities were not stored, and no clone one base away is much larger.

The time point label of this sample denotes: about 28 days (+/-7) after the second vaccine dose. AZD1222 recipients given second doses at about 4 weeks or at about 12 weeks were pooled, since spike-specific TCR depth and breadth were not found to differ between the two schedules. The vaccinee samples were drawn from two UK trials, COV001 and COV002, one of which was a single-blind randomized controlled phase 2/3 trial testing AZD1222 (ChAdOx1 nCoV-19) in healthy adults. For TCRbeta chain sequencing, PBMC samples from trial participants were taken at day 0 and at day 28 after the second dose. The rearrangement combines TRBV6-5 with TRBJ2-5; TRBD1 is a possible D gene, resting on 6 matching bases. The specimen was peripheral blood, collected 28 days after the second AZD1222 dose. The TCR sequence derives from an adult who received the AZD1222 COVID-19 vaccine. The DNA sequence is given as TGTGCCAGCAGTCCCACCCAGGGACAAAAAGAGACCCAGTACTTC. This encodes CASSPTQGQKETQYF.